This T cell receptor (beta chain) was retrieved from a study of blood T cell repertoires in COVID-19 (dated by TCRdb to 2019 to 2021). For context, the study as a whole: The collaborator samples originated in the United States, Italy and Spain and spanned the acute and convalescent phases of COVID-19. HLA class I and class II types, where available, came from metadata supplied by the sample provider rather than from assay-based typing. Subjects who had been exposed to COVID-19, were actively infected with it, or had recovered from it provided the deeply sampled blood TCRbeta repertoires that made up the dataset. Samples came from the ongoing ImmuneRACE study (first 160 participants) plus 1,254 subjects from 6 global collaborators. The repertoires were made available in a free public database intended to serve as a resource for research on the immune response to SARS-CoV-2. The sample metadata nearly always contained a de-identified subject ID, COVID-19 status, age in years and sex. The prospective study material was composed of cDNA or gDNA derived from T cells, B-cell-depleted T cells, or PBMCs. What the study reported, not specific to this receptor: The quantity of clinical and demographic metadata differed by source and by participant and was supplied without curation.

The immunoSEQ Assay, a bias-controlled multiplex PCR, was used to amplify TCRbeta CDR3 regions from genomic DNA. Concerning the study's data processing: Nucleated cell counts per sample were estimated from amplification of reference gene primers within the assay. To quantify the absolute abundance of each unique TCRbeta CDR3 rearrangement, sequence reads were collapsed and filtered. For each sample, productive Simpson clonality was calculated as the square root of Simpson's diversity index over productive rearrangements. In TCRdb, the immuneACCESS table is reduced to in-frame sequences with V and J assigned. These tables do not hold every clone; where another copy was compared, an unresolved V gene accounts for under half, and the others remain unexplained. V, J and clone size are taken as reported in that table, and D and trimming were inferred from the DNA itself. The sample contains 20,000 to 25,000 clones, about 89% of them found a single time. The ten largest clones take up 3.5% to 5% of the sample.

Counted from cysteine to phenylalanine, this CDR3 has 13 amino acids. Just the 39-base CDR3 DNA is kept, in frame starting at base 1. Between the V and J ends, shortened by 1 base and 4 bases respectively, the junction contains 7 bases. Via the germline V gene, CDR1 is MGHRA and CDR2 YSYEKL. Worth noting for this clone: Its recognized antigen is unknown. The record has no base qualities; no much larger clone is one base away.

The collaborating institutions used their own protocols to collect whole blood in K2EDTA tubes. For TCRbeta analysis, collaborator samples were shipped as frozen whole blood, as isolated PBMCs, or as DNA extracted from either sample type. The sequence was obtained from a human donor in a cohort sampled during active COVID-19. Sequenced material: peripheral blood. Here the chain combines TRBV4-1 and TRBJ2-5, with TRBD2 perhaps the D gene, on 5 matching bases. The encoded CDR3 is CASSQASRETQYF. The base sequence is TGCGCCAGCAGCCAAGCTAGCCGAGAGACCCAGTACTTC.